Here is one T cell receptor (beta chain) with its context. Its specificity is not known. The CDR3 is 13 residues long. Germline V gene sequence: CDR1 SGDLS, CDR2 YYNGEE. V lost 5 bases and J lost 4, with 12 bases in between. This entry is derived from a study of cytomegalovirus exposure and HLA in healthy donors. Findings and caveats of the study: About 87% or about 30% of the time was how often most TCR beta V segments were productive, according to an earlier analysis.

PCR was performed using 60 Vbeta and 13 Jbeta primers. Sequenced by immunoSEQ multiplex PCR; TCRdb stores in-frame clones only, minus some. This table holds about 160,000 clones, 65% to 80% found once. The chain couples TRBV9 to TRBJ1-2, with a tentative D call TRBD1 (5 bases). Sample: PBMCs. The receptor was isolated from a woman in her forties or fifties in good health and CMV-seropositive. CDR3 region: CASSIPGSYGYTF. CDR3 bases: TGTGCCAGCAGTATACCAGGGTCCTATGGCTACACCTTC.